Sequencing of this T cell receptor (beta chain) was carried out in a study of response to subunit inactivated influenza vaccine. Trimming took 1 base from V and 4 from J, leaving 11 bases between them. From germline, CDR1 is SGHVS and CDR2 FQNEAQ. The CDR3 loop spans 15 amino acids. This clonotype occurred a few times. The antigen remains undetermined. Study observations and caveats: Every seasonal influenza vaccination brings in few new T cells, the authors suggested.

TCRdb passed the RT-PCR reads through MiXCR, listing each CDR3 protein once. The sample comprises 450,000 to 700,000 distinct CDR3 sequences, around 13% of which are singletons, and around 10% rests with the top ten. The gene calls are TRBV7-8 and TRBJ1-5; D ambiguous. This receptor was obtained from a man aged 50 to 60 who received an inactivated influenza vaccine. This material consisted of PBMCs from blood, taken 11 to 12 days after vaccination. The CDR3 here is CASSLGPGGNQPQHF. CDR3 DNA sequence: TGTGCCAGCAGCTTAGGTCCAGGAGGGAATCAGCCCCAGCATTTT.